Described below is a single TCR beta chain sequence and its context. This sample was taken from a study of blood T cell repertoires in COVID-19. Here immunoSEQ multiplex PCR was the method, and the copy in TCRdb shows in-frame clones only, minus some. In the table there are 300,000 to 350,000 clones, around 90% of which are singletons. There are 14 residues in the CDR3. Germline V lookup: CDR1 SQVTM, CDR2 ANQGSEA. V was cut by 0 bases and J by 5 bases, with 11 bases left in between. The sequence was collected from a woman aged 18-29 years who had recovered from COVID-19. Sequenced input: peripheral blood. The chain has TRBV29-1 and TRBJ2-1, with a tentative D call TRBD2 (5 bases). The CDR3 bases are TGCAGCGTTGAAGAGCGGGTTGATAACAATGAGCAGTTCTTC. Amino acids: CSVEERVDNNEQFF.